This record concerns one T cell receptor beta chain sequence. The specificity of this receptor is unknown. No base quality information exists; no much larger clone differs at one position. These data originate in a study of T cell responses to AZD1222 COVID-19 vaccine (dated by TCRdb to about 2021). Background for the entire study: A total of approximately 230 trial participants underwent TCR sequencing, of whom 207 received two doses of AZD1222 and about 25 received two doses of the MenACWY control vaccine. Enrollment into the trials was organized by age into subgroups of 18-55, 56-69 and 70-plus years, and those subgroups contained 148, 28 and 57 TCR-sequenced participants, respectively.

The CDR3 regions of human TCRbeta chains were analyzed by immunosequencing. As for how the authors treated the data: Repertoire TCRs were matched against a reference library of SARS-CoV-2-specific TCRs generated with the MIRA antigen-specificity platform. Breadth was defined as the fraction of unique TCRs that were SARS-CoV-2-associated. Depth was defined as the fraction of total T cells that were SARS-CoV-2-associated. Using the MIRA data, each spike-specific TCR was mapped to the spike region that the TCR reacts to and placed in a CD4 or CD8 class. Log10-transformed breadth and depth values were compared by one-way ANOVA with Sidak's multiple comparisons tests. This is the immuneACCESS table as TCRdb keeps it, with only in-frame sequences that have V and J called. A part of the clones is gone; compared with another copy, unresolved V genes explain less than half, and the rest is unexplained. V and J calls and clone size are those listed in that table; D and trimming were worked out from the DNA. This sample comprises about 200,000 clones, under 95% of them detected only once. The ten biggest clones cover more than 0.8% of the sample.

Overall study results and their limits: In the small 56-69-year group, the increase in depth fell short of significance, most likely because of low power. After two AZD1222 doses, spike-specific TCR breadth and depth were significantly higher than at day 0 and than in MenACWY recipients. Conclusions about previously exposed vaccinees are limited, since just five or six AZD1222 recipients were seropositive for SARS-CoV-2 at baseline. Participants were mostly white British, with more females than males. The authors suggested clonal diversity may have been underestimated. Because no day 14 peak-response samples were available, repertoires were characterized only after the peak T cell response. The whole spike protein was spanned by vaccine-associated CD4 TCRs, and dominant responses were seen in regions 160-218 and 743-854. Reportedly, close to half of the unique spike-specific TCRs recognized epitopes lying outside the regions that are mutated in the B.1.351 and B.1.1.7 variants.

From a lookup of the germline V gene (reference sequence), CDR1 and CDR2 are LNHDA and SQIVND. The CDR3 has 11 amino acids, counting the end cysteine and phenylalanine. Only the CDR3 region is kept as DNA, spanning 33 bases read in frame from base 1. Relative to germline, V is 3 bases shorter and J is 7 bases shorter, with 7 bases between their ends. Interpreted using the paper, the time point label stands for: about 28 days (+/-7) after the second vaccine dose. AZD1222 recipients with second doses at about 4 weeks or about 12 weeks were pooled, because spike-specific TCR depth and breadth did not differ between schedules. Vaccinee samples were obtained from the UK trials COV001 and COV002, which included a single-blind randomized controlled phase 2/3 trial of AZD1222 (ChAdOx1 nCoV-19) in healthy adults. For TCRbeta chain sequencing, PBMC samples from trial participants were taken at day 0 and at day 28 after the second dose.

The clonotype originates from an adult who received the AZD1222 COVID-19 vaccine. Sequenced material: peripheral blood, taken 28 days after the second AZD1222 dose. This sequence uses TRBV19 and TRBJ2-7; the best D guess is TRBD1, with 5 bases matching. The CDR3 has the sequence CASSMSGEQYF. The nucleotide sequence is given as TGTGCCAGTAGTATGTCAGGGGAGCAGTACTTC.